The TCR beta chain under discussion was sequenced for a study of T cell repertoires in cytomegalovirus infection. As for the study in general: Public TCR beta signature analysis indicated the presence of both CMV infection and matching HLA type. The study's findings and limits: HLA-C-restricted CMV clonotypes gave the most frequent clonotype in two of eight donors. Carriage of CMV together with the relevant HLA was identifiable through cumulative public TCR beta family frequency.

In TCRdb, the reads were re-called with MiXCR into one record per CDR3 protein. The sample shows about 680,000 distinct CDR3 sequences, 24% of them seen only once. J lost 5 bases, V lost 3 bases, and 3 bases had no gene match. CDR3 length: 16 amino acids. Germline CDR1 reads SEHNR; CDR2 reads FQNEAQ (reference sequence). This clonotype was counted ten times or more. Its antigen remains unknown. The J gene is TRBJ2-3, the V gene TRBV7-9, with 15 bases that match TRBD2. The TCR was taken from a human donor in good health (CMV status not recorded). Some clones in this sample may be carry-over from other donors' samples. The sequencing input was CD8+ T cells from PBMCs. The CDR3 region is CASSFPGLAGGDTQYF. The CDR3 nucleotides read TGTGCCAGCAGCTTTCCGGGACTAGCGGGGGGAGATACGCAGTATTTT.